The following is a T cell receptor (beta chain) sequence with its context. Its antigen remains unidentified. The entry originates in a study of post-analysis software for immune sequencing data. Overall study context: Included among the disease courses, which were recorded for the cohort, were relapsing-remitting, secondary progressive and progressive-relapsing multiple sclerosis. Whole-study findings and limits: Controls had significantly higher normalized Chao1 diversity than multiple sclerosis patients. TRBV segments more frequent in patients than in controls numbered roughly 5 and included TRBV5-6, TRBV5-1 and TRBV20-1.

The TCR beta cDNA libraries carried unique molecular identifiers. Roughly 500,000 cDNA molecules were obtained from around 0.96 to 9.9 million T cells. TCRdb re-called the PCR reads through MiXCR, storing one row per CDR3 protein. The repertoire has some 370,000 distinct CDR3 sequences, about a third of them found once; the top ten carry 13%. The CDR3 runs 12 residues. With 8 bases removed from V and 7 bases from J, the gap between germline ends came to 12 bases. The sample taken for sequencing was blood. The sequence was collected from a girl aged 10-17 years with multiple sclerosis. The rearrangement uses TRBV12-3 or TRBV12-4 and TRBJ2-1, with D possibly TRBD1 on 6 matching bases. The chain's CDR3 is CASENDRNEQFF. CDR3 coding DNA: TGTGCCAGCGAGAACGACAGGAATGAGCAGTTCTTC.